The sequence of this TCR beta chain was determined in a study of T cell repertoires in cytomegalovirus infection. Turning to the study itself: Matching HLA type, along with CMV infection, was indicated by public TCR beta signatures.

Study results and caveats: The ex vivo response showed dominance by HLA-C-restricted CMV-specific TCR beta clonotypes. Totalled public TCR beta family frequency picked out people who carried CMV plus the relevant HLA.

This clonotype was detected a few times. Its antigen is undetermined. A single record per CDR3 protein comes from TCRdb applying MiXCR to the reads. The table has approximately 400,000 distinct CDR3 sequences, about 33% seen once. CDR3 length: 16 amino acids. V trimming: 5 bases; J trimming: 5 bases; junction bases outside the gene matches: 10. Per the germline V gene, CDR1 is MNHEY and CDR2 is SVGAGI. The chain is built from TRBV6-5 and TRBJ2-5, with TRBD2 matching 11 bases. The receptor was isolated from a human donor in good health (CMV status not recorded). Some clones in this sample may be carry-over from other donors' samples. The sequenced sample consisted of PBMCs. CDR3 in DNA: TGTGCCAGCAGTCAGCGACTAGCGGGGCCGATGGAGACCCAGTACTTC. Protein product: CASSQRLAGPMETQYF.